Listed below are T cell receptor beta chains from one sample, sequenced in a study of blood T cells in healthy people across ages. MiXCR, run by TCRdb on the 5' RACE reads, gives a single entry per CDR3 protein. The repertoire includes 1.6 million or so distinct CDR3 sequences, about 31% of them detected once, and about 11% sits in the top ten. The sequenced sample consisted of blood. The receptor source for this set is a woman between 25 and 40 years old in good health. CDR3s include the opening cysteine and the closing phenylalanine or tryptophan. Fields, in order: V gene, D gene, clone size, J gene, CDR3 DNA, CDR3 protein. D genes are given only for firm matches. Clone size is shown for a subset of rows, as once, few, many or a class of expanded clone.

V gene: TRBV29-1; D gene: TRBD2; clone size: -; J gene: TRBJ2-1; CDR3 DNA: TGCAGCGTCGCGAGGGGAGGGTTTGCGGCCCTTCCGGTCGATGAGCAGTTCTTC; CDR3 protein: CSVARGGFAALPVDEQFF
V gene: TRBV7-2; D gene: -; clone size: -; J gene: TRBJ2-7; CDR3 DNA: TGTGCCAGCAGCTTAGACCCCACTTCCAACGAGCAGTACTTC; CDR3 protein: CASSLDPTSNEQYF
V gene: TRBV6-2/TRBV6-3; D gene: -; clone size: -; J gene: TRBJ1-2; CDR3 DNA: TGTGCCAGCAGTTATGATGGCCAGGCTAACTATGGCTACACCTTC; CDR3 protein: CASSYDGQANYGYTF
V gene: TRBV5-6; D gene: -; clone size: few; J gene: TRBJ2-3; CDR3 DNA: TGTGCCAGCAGCTTTAGTCGGCAGATGAGCACAGATACGCAGTATTTT; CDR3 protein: CASSFSRQMSTDTQYF
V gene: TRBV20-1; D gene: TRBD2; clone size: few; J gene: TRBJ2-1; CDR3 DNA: TGCAGTGCTAGAGATCAGAGGGGGGCGGGAGGTACCTACAATGAGCAGTTCTTC; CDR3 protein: CSARDQRGAGGTYNEQFF
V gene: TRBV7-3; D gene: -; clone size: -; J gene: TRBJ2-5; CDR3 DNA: TGTGCCAGCAGCTTAACGTTACCCCAAGAGACCCAGTACTTC; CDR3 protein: CASSLTLPQETQYF
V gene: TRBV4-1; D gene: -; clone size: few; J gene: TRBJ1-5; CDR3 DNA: TGCGCCAGCAGCCCAATGGCAGGGGCGGGCCAGCCCCAGCATTTT; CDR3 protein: CASSPMAGAGQPQHF
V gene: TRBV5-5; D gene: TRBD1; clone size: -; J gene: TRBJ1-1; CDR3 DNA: TGTGCCAGCAGCACAGGGGGGTACCCTGAAGCTTTCTTT; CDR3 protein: CASSTGGYPEAFF
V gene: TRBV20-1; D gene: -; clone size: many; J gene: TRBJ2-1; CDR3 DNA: TGCAGTGCTAGAGATTCAGTGCACTCCTACAATGAGCAGTTCTTC; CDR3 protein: CSARDSVHSYNEQFF
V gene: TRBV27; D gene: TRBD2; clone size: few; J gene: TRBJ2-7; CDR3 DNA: TGTGCCAGCAGTTTAATTGTCGGCGGGAGTCTTATTTACGAGCAGTACTTC; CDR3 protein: CASSLIVGGSLIYEQYF
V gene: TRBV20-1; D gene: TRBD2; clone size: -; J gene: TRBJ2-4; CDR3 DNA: TGCAGTGCCGGCTACAGGAGAGGGAGGGACATTCAGTACTTC; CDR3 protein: CSAGYRRGRDIQYF
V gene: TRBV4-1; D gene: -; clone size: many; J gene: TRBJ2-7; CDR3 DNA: TGCGCCAGCAGCCAAGTACTGATCTCCTACGAGCAGTACTTC; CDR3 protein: CASSQVLISYEQYF
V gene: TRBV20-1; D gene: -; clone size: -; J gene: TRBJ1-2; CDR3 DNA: TGCAGTGCTGCCGCCCCCCCTATCGAGTTGGGCTATGGCTACACCTTC; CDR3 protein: CSAAAPPIELGYGYTF
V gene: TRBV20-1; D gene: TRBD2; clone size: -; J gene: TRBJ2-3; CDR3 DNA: TGCAGTCCCTGCCCGGGGGGGGCAGATACGCAGTATTTT; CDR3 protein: CSPCPGGADTQYF
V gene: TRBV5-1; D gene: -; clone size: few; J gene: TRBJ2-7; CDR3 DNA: TGCGCCAGCAGCTTGGCCGGGAAGGGATCTTACGAGCAGTACTTC; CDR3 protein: CASSLAGKGSYEQYF
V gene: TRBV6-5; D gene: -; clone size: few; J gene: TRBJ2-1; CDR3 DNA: TGTGCCAGCAGTTCCCAAGGGGCAGTTATCGCCTACAATGAGCAGTTCTTC; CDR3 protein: CASSSQGAVIAYNEQFF
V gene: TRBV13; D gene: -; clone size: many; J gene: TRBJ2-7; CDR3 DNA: TGTGCCAGCAGCTTTATACAGGGATCTTACGAGCAGTACTTC; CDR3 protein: CASSFIQGSYEQYF
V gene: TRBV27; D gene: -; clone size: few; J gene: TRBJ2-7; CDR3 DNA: TGTGCCAGCAGGGGCAGTCTCTACGAGCAGTACTTC; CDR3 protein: CASRGSLYEQYF
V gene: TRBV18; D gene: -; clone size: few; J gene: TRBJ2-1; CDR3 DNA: TGTGCCAGCTCACCAGTCCGTGAGGAGCAGTTCTTC; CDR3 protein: CASSPVREEQFF
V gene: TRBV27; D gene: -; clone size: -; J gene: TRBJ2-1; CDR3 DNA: TGTGCCAGCAGGTGGGATAGCGACAATGAGCAGTTCTTC; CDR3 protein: CASRWDSDNEQFF
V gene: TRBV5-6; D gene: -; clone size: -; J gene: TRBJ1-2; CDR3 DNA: TGTGCCAGCAGCTTAAGGGCTTCTCAGAACTATGGCTACACCTTC; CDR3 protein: CASSLRASQNYGYTF
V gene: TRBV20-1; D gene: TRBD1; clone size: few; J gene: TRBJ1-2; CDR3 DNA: TGCAGTGCTAGATCTAGGGGACAGTACCTGGGAGGCTACACCTTC; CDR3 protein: CSARSRGQYLGGYTF
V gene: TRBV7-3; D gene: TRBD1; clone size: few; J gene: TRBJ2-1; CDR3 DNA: TGTGCCAGCAGCTTACGGACAGGAACGATCTACAATGAGCAGTTCTTC; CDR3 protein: CASSLRTGTIYNEQFF
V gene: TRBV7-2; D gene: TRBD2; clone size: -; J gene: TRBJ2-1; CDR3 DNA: TGTGCCAGCAGCTTACCAGGGACTAGCGGACGGGATGAGCAGTTCTTC; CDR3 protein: CASSLPGTSGRDEQFF
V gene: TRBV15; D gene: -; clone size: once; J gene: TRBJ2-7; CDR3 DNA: TGTGCCACCAGCAGGCGCCAGAGCGACTCCTACGAGCAGTACTTC; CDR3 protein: CATSRRQSDSYEQYF
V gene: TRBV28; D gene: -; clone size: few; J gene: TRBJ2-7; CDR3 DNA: TGTGCCAGCAGTTCCGAAGGACTCCTATTCATCGAGCAGTACTTC; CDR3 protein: CASSSEGLLFIEQYF
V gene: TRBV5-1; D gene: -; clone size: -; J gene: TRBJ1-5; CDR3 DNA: TGCGCCAGCAGTTCGGACGGGAGGGACAATCAGCCCCAGCATTTT; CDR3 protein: CASSSDGRDNQPQHF
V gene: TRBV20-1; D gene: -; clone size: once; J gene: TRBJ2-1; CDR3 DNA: TGCAGTGCTAGAGTTGCGGGGAAAGCCTACAATGAGCAGTTCTTC; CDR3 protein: CSARVAGKAYNEQFF
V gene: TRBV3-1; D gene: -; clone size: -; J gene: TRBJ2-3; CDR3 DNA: TGTGTCAGCAGCCCAGGGGTGGGGACAGATACGCAGTATTTT; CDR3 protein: CVSSPGVGTDTQYF
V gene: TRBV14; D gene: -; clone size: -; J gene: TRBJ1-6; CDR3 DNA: TGTGCCAGCAGCCAAGATCCGGACAGAAATTCACCCCTCCACTTT; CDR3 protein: CASSQDPDRNSPLHF
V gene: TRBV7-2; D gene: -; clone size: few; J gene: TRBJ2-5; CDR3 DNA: TGTGCCAGCAGCTTAGGGTCGGCTAGGGTTGAGACCCAGTACTTC; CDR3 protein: CASSLGSARVETQYF
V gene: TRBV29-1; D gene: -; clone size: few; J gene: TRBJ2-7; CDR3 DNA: TGCAGCGTTGAAGTTCCAGACTTCTACGAGCAGTACTTC; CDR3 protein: CSVEVPDFYEQYF
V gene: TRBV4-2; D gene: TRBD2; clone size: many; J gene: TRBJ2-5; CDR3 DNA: TGTGCCAGCAGCCAACCTAGCGGGGGCCAAGAGACCCAGTACTTC; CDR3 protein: CASSQPSGGQETQYF
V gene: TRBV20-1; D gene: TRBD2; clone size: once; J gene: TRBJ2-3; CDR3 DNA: TGCAGTGTTACTAGCGGGGGGGCCTTAGATACGCAGTATTTT; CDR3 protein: CSVTSGGALDTQYF